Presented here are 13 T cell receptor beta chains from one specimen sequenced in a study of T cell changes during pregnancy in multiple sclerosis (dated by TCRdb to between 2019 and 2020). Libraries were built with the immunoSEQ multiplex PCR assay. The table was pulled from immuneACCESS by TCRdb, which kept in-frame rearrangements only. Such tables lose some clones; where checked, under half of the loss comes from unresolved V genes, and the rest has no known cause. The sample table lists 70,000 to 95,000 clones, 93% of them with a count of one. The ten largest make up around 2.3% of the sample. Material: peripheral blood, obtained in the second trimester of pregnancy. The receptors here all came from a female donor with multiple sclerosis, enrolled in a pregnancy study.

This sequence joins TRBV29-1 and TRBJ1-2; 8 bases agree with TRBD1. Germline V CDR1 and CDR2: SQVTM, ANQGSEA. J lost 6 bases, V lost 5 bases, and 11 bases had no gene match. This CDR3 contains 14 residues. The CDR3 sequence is CSVSQAGGLHGYTF. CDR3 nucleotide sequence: TGCAGCGTTTCGCAGGCAGGGGGCCTCCATGGCTACACCTTC.

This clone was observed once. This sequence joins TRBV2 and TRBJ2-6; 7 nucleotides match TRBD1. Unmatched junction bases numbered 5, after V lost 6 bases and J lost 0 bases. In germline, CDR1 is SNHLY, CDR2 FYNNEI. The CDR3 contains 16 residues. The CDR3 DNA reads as TGTGCCAGCAGACGGGACAGCCTCTCTGGGGCCAACGTCCTGACTTTC. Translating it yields CASRRDSLSGANVLTF. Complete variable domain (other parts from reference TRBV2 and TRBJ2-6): EPEVTQTPSHQVTQMGQEVILRCVPISNHLYFYWYRQILGQKVEFLVSFYNNEISEKSEIFDDQFSVERPDGSNFTLKIRSTKLEDSAMYFCASRRDSLSGANVLTFGAGSRLTVL.

The CDR3 loop reads CASSLGQGLTTGELFF. CDR3 coding DNA: TGTGCCAGCAGCCTGGGACAGGGCCTGACGACCGGGGAGCTGTTTTTT. This chain connects TRBV5-6 to TRBJ2-2; 9 bases align to TRBD1. The CDR3 sequence is 16 residues long. The V gene end was trimmed by 4 bases and the J gene end by 5 bases; junction bases not matched to a gene: 9. Germline V gene data show CDR1 as SGHDT and CDR2 as YYEEEE.

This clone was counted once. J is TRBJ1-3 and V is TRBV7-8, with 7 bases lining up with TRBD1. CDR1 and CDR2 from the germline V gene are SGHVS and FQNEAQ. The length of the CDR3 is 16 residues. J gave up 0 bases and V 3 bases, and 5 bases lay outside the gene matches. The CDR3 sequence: CASSFRQGNSGNTIYF. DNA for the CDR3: TGTGCCAGCAGCTTCCGACAGGGTAACTCTGGAAACACCATATATTTT.

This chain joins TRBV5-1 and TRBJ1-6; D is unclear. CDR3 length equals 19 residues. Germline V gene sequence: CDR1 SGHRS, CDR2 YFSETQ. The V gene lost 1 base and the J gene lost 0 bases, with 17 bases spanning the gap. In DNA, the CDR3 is TGCGCCAGCAGCTTGAGGAGTTGGCAGCAAAGCTCCTATAATTCACCCCTCCACTTT. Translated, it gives CASSLRSWQQSSYNSPLHF.

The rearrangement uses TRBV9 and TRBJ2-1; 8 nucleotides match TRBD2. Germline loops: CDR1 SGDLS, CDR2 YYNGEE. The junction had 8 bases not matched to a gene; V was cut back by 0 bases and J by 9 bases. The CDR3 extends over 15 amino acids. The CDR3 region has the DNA TGTGCCAGCAGCGTAGGGTCGGGGGGGCCACGTGAGCAGTTCTTC. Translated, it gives CASSVGSGGPREQFF.

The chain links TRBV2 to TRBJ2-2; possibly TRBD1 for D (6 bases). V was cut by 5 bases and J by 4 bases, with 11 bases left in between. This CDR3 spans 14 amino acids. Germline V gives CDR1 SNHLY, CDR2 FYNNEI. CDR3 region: CASSSGVTTGELFF. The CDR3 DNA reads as TGTGCCAGCAGTTCAGGGGTTACCACCGGGGAGCTGTTTTTT.

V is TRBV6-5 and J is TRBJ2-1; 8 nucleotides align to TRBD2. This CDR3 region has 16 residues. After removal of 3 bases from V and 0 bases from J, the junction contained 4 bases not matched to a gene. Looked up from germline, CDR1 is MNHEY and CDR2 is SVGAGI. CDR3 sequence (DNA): TGTGCCAGCAGTTATGCCCGGGGGGGCTCCTACAATGAGCAGTTCTTC. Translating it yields CASSYARGGSYNEQFF.

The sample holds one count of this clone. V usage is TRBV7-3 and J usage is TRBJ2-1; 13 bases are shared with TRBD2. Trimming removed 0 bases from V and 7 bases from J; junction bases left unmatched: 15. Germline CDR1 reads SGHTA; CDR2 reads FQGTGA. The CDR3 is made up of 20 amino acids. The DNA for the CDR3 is TGTGCCAGCAGCTTAACGACGACCGGGACTAGCGGGGAGGGTTGGAATGAGCAGTTCTTC. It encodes CASSLTTTGTSGEGWNEQFF.

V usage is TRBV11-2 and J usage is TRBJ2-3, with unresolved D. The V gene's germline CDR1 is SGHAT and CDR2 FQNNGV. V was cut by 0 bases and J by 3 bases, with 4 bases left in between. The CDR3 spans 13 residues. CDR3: CASSLELTDTQYF. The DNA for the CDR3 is TGTGCCAGCAGCTTAGAGTTAACAGATACGCAGTATTTT.

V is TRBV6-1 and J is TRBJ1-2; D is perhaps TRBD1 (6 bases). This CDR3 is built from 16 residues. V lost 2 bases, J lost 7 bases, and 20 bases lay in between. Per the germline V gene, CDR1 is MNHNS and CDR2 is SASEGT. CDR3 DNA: TGTGCCAGCAGTGAAATTCGTCTACAGGGCCGGAGTGGCTACACCTTC. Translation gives CASSEIRLQGRSGYTF.

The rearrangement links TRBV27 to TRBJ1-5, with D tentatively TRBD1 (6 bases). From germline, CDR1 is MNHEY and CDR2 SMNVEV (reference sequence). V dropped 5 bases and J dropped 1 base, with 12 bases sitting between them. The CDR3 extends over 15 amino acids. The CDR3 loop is CASSPTGMSNQPQHF. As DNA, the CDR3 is TGTGCCAGCAGTCCCACAGGGATGAGCAATCAGCCCCAGCATTTT.

The CDR3 sequence: CASTPDWASGNTIYF. The CDR3 DNA sequence: TGTGCCAGCACCCCTGATTGGGCCTCTGGAAACACCATATATTTT. The J gene is TRBJ1-3, the V gene TRBV5-5; D is unresolved. V lost 6 bases and J lost 0, with 13 bases in between. Germline CDR1 reads SGHKS; CDR2 reads YYEKEE (reference sequence). The CDR3 is made up of 15 amino acids.